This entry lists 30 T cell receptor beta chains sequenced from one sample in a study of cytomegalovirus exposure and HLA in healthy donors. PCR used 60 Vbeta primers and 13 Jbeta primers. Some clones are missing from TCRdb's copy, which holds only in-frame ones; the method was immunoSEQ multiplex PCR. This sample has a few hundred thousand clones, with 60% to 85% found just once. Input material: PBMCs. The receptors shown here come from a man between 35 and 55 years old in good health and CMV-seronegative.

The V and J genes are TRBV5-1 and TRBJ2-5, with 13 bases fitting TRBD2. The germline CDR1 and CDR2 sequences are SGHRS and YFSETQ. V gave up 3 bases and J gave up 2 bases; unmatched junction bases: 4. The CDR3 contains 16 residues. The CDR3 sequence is CASSWTSGGYQETQYF. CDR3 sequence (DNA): TGCGCCAGCAGCTGGACTAGCGGGGGATATCAAGAGACCCAGTACTTC.

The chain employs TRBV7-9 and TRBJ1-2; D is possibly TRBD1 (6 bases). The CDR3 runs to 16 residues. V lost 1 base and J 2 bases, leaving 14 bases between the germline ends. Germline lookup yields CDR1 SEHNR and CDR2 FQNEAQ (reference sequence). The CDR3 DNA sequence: TGTGCCAGCAGCTTAGATGCTGCGACAGGCAACTATGGCTACACCTTC. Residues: CASSLDAATGNYGYTF.

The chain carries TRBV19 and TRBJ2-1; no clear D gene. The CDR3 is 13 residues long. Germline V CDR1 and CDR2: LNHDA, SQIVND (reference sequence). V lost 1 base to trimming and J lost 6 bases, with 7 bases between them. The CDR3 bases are TGTGCCAGTAGTATAGGACTTGGCAATGAGCAGTTCTTC. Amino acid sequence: CASSIGLGNEQFF.

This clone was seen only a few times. This chain's CDR3 is CASSPPSGRAQGDEQFF. The CDR3 nucleotides are TGTGCCAGCTCACCACCTAGCGGGAGGGCTCAGGGGGATGAGCAGTTCTTC. The gene calls are TRBV18 and TRBJ2-1, with 11 bases aligning to TRBD2. Trimming removed 0 bases from V and 8 bases from J; junction bases left unmatched: 9. From germline, CDR1 is KGHSH and CDR2 LQKENI. The CDR3 is 17 amino acids.

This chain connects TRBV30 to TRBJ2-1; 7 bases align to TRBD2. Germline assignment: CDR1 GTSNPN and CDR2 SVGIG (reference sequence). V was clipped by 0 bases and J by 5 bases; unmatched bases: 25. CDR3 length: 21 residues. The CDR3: CAWSVRELARNLSPPHNEQFF. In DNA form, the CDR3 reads TGTGCCTGGAGTGTACGGGAACTAGCGAGAAACTTGAGTCCCCCCCACAATGAGCAGTTCTTC.

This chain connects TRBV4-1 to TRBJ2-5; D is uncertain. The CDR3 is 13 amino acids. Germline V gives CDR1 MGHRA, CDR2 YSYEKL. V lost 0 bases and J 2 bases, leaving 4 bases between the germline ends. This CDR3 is CASSQDYQETQYF. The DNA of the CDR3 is TGCGCCAGCAGCCAAGACTATCAAGAGACCCAGTACTTC.

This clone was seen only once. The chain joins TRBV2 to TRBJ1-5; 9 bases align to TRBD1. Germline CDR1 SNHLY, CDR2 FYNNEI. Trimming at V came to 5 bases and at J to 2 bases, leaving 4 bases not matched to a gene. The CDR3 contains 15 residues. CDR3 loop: CASSLRTGGNQPQHF. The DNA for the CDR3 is TGTGCCAGCAGTTTACGGACAGGGGGCAATCAGCCCCAGCATTTT.

As DNA, the CDR3 is TGCGCCAGCAGCCAAGCTCAAGGGGCGGGCACAGATACGCAGTATTTT. It specifies CASSQAQGAGTDTQYF. The V gene is TRBV4-3, the J gene TRBJ2-3; TRBD1 is a possible D gene (5 bases). Trimming stripped 1 base from V and 1 base from J, with 12 bases between. This CDR3 has 16 amino acids. CDR1 and CDR2 (germline): LGHNA, YSLEER.

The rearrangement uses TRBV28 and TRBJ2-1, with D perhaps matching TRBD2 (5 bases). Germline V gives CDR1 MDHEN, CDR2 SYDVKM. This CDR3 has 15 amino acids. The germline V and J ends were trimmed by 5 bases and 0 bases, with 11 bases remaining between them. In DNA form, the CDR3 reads TGTGCCAGCAGTCTAAGGACTGGCTCCTACAATGAGCAGTTCTTC. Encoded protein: CASSLRTGSYNEQFF.

The CDR3 here is CASSLVVTDNSPLHF. CDR3 DNA: TGTGCCAGCAGCTTAGTGGTCACAGATAATTCACCCCTCCACTTT. The chain links TRBV7-2 to TRBJ1-6; D unclear. V lost 1 base, J lost 5 bases, and 9 bases lay in between. Germline V gene sequence: CDR1 SGHTA, CDR2 FQGNSA. The CDR3 has 15 residues.

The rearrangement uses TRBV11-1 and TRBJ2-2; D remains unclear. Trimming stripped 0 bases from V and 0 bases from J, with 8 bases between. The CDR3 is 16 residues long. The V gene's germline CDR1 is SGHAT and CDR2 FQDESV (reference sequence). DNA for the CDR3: TGTGCCAGCAGCTTAGCCGTAGCAGCGAACACCGGGGAGCTGTTTTTT. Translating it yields CASSLAVAANTGELFF.

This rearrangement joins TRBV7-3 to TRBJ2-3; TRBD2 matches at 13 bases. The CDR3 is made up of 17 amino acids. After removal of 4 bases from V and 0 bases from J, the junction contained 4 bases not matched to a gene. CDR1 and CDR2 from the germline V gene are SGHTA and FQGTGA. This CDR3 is CASSSGLAGTSTDTQYF. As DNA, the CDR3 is TGTGCCAGCAGCTCGGGACTAGCGGGAACTAGCACAGATACGCAGTATTTT.

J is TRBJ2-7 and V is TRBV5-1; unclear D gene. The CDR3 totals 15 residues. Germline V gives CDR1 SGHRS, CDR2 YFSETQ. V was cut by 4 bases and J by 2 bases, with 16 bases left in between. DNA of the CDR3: TGCGCCAGCAGCCCGGCACTCTCGACAACCTACGAGCAGTACTTC. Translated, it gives CASSPALSTTYEQYF.

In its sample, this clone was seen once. CDR3 sequence (DNA): TGTGCCAGCAGCCCCCGGGAGGGCGACAATCAGCCCCAGCATTTT. Its translation: CASSPREGDNQPQHF. The chain uses TRBV7-2 and TRBJ1-5; D is uncertain. The germline V and J ends were trimmed by 5 bases and 3 bases, with 14 bases remaining between them. CDR3 length: 15 amino acids. CDR1 is SGHTA and CDR2 is FQGNSA in the germline V gene.

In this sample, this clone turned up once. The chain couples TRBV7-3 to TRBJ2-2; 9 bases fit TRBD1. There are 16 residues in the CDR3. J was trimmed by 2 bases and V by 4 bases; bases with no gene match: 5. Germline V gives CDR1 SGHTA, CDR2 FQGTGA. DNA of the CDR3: TGTGCCAGCAGCTCTGAGACAGGGGGAAACACCGGGGAGCTGTTTTTT. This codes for CASSSETGGNTGELFF.

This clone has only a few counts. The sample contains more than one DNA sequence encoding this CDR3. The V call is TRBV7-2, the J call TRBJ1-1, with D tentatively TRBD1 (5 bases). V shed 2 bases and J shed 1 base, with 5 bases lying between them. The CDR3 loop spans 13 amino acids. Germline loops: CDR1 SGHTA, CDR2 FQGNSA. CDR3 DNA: TGTGCCAGCAGCTTAACAGGGAACACTGAAGCTTTCTTT. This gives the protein CASSLTGNTEAFF.

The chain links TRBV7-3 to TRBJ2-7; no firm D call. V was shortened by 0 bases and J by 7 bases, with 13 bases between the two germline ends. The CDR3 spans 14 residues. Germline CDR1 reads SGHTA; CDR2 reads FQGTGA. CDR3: CASSLTRLDGEQYF. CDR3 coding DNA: TGTGCCAGCAGCTTAACGCGGCTAGACGGGGAGCAGTACTTC.

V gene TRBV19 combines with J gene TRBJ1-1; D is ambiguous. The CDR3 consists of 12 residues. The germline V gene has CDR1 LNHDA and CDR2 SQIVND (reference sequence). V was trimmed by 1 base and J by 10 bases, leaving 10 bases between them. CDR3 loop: CASSIAREGAFF. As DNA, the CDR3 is TGTGCCAGTAGTATAGCGAGGGAAGGAGCTTTCTTT. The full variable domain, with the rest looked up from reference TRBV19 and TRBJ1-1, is DGGITQSPKYLFRKEGQNVTLSCEQNLNHDAMYWYRQDPGQGLRLIYYSQIVNDFQKGDIAEGYSVSREKKESFPLTVTSAQKNPTAFYLCASSIAREGAFFGQGTRLTVV.

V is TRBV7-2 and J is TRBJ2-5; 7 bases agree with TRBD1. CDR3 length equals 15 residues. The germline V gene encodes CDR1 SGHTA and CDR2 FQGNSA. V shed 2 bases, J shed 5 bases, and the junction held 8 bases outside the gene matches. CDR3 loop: CASSLSPLQGETQYF. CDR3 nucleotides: TGTGCCAGCAGCTTAAGTCCGTTACAGGGGGAGACCCAGTACTTC.

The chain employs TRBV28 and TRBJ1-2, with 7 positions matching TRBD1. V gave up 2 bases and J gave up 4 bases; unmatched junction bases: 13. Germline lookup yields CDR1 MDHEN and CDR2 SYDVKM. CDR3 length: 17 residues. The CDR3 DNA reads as TGTGCCAGCAGTTTACAAACGCAGGGGACAGACGGCTATGGCTACACCTTC. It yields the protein CASSLQTQGTDGYGYTF.

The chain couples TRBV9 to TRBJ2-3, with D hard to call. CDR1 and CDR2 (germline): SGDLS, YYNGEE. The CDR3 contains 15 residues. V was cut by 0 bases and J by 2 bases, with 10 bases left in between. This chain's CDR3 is CASSVALVDTDTQYF. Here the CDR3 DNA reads TGTGCCAGCAGCGTAGCTTTGGTAGACACAGATACGCAGTATTTT.

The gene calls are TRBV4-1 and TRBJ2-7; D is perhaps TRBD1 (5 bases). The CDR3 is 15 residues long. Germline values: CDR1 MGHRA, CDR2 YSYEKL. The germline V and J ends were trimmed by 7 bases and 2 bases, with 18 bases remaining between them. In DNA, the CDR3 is TGCGCCAGCACACTATCCCCGACAGCTGCCTACGAGCAGTACTTC. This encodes CASTLSPTAAYEQYF.

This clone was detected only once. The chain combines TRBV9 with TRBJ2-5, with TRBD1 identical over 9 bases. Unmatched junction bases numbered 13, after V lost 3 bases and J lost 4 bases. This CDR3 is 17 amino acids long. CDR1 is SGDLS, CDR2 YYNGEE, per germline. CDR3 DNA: TGTGCCAGCAGCGACGAAGGGAGACAGGGGGTTGGAGAGACCCAGTACTTC. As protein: CASSDEGRQGVGETQYF.

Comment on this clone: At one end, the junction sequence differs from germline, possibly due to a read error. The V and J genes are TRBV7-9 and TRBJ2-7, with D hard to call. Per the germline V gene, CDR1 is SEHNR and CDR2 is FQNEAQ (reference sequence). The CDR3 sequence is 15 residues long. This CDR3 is CSSSLRLTVDYEQYF. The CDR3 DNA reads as TGTTCCAGCAGCTTAAGGTTAACAGTCGACTACGAGCAGTACTTC.

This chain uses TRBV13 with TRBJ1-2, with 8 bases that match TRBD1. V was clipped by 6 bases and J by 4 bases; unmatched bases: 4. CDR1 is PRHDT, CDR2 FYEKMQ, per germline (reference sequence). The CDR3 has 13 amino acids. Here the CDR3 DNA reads TGTGCCAGCAGTGGGACAGGTGTCTATGGCTACACCTTC. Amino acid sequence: CASSGTGVYGYTF.

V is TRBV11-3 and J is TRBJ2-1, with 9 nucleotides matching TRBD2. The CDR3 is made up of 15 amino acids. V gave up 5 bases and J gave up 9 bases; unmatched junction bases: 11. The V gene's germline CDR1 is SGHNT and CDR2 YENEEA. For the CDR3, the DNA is TGTGCCAGCAGCGACCCGGGACTAGCAGGCAGTGAGCAGTTCTTC. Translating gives CASSDPGLAGSEQFF.

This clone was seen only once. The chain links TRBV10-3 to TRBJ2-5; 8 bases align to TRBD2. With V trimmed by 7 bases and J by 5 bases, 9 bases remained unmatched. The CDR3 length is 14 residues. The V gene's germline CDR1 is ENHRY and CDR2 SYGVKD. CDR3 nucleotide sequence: TGTGCCATCACCCCGGGGGGGGCGGAGGAGACCCAGTACTTC. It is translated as CAITPGGAEETQYF.

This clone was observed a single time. The CDR3 DNA sequence: TGTGCCACCAGCAGAGATAGGCAGGGCAATCAGCCCCAGCATTTT. This translates into CATSRDRQGNQPQHF. This rearrangement joins TRBV15 to TRBJ1-5; D uncertain. Trimming removed 0 bases at V and 2 bases at J, with 8 bases between. From germline, CDR1 is LNHNV and CDR2 YYDKDF (reference sequence). The CDR3 runs 15 residues.

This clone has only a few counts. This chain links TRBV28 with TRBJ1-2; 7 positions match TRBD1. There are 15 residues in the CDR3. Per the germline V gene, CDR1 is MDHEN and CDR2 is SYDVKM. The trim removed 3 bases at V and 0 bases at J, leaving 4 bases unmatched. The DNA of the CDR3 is TGTGCCAGCAGTTTGTTAACAGGGGCTAACTATGGCTACACCTTC. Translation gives CASSLLTGANYGYTF.

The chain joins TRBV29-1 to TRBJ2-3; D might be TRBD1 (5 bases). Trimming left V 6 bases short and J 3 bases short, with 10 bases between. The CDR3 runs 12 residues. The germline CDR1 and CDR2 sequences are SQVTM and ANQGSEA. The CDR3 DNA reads TGCAGCGTAGAGCAGGGTACAGATACGCAGTATTTT. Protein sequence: CSVEQGTDTQYF.